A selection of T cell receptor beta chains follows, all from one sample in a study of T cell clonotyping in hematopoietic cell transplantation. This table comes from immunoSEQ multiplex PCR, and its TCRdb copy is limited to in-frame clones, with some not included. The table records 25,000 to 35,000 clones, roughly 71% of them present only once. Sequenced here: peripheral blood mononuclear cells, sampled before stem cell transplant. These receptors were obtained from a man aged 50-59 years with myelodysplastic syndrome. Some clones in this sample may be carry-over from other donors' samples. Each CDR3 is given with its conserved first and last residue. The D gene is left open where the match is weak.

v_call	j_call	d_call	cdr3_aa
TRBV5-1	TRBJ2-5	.	CASSPTDSPVETQYF
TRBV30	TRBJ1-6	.	CAWSEQVQGPLHF
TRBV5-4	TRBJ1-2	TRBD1	CASSFGDRGWGYTF
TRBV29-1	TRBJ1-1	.	CSVDPKVNTEAFF
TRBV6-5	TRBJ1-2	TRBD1	CASSRTGQSNYGYTF
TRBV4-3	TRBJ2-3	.	CASSQEGGLTDTQYF
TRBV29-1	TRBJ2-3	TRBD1	CSVGGQGITDTQYF
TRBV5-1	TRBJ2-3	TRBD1	CASSPDRRSDTQYF
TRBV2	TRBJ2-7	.	CASGYEQYF
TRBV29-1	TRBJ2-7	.	CSVLQGFYEQYF
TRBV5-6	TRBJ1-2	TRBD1	CASSPGTGVSDGYTF
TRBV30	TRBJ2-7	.	CAFSGLAATYEQYF
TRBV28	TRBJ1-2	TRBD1	CASTYRQGTYGYTF
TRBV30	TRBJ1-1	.	CAWNVRPGSTEAFF
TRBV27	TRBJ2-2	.	CASSLSGAGELFF
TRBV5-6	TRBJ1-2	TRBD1	CASSLPRQGYGYTF
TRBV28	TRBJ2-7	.	CASSPPGRTAYEQYF
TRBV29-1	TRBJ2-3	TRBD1	CSVDPGQGSDTQYF
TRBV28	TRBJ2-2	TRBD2	CASRLLAGGDTGELFF
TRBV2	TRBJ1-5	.	CASSSGTNTNQPQHF
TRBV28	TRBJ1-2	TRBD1	CASSSPGQVDGYTF
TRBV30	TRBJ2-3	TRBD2	CACGLAGSDTQYF
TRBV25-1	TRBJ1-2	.	CASSVTRVGGGYTF
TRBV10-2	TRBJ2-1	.	CASSEIQPYNEQFF
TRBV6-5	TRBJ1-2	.	CASSYSGNSGGYTF
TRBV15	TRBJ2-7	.	CATSSYLQGSYEQYF
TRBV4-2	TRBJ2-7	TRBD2	CASSSRTSGRNERYF
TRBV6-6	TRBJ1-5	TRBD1	CASSYQGGAGNQPQHF
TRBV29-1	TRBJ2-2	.	CSVDGQGNAGELFF
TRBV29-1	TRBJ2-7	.	CSATGGNLPYEQYF
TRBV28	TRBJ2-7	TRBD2	CATFGGRAYEQYF
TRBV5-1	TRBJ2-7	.	CASSLDGTYEQYF
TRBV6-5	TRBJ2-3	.	CASSYSYRSGDTQYF
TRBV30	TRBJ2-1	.	CAQTEYNEQFF
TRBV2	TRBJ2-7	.	CASSGIGVEQYF
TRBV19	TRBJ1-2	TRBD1	CASSVRDRVVGYTF